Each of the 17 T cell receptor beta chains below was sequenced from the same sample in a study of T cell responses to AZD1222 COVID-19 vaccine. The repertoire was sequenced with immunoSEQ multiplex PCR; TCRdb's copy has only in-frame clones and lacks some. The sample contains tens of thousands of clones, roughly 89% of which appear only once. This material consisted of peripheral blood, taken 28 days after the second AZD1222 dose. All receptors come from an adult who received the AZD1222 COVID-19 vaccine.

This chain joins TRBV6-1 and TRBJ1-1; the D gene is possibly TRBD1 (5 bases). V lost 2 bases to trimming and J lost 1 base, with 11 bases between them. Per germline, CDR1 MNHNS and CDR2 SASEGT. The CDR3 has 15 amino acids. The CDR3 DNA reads TGTGCCAGCAGTGAACCAGGGATTGGGAACACTGAAGCTTTCTTT. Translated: CASSEPGIGNTEAFF.

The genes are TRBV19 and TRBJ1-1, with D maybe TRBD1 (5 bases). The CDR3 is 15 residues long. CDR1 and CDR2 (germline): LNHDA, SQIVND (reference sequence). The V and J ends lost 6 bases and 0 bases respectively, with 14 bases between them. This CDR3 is CASRTSGTVNTEAFF. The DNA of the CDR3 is TGTGCCAGTAGGACCTCCGGGACGGTGAACACTGAAGCTTTCTTT.

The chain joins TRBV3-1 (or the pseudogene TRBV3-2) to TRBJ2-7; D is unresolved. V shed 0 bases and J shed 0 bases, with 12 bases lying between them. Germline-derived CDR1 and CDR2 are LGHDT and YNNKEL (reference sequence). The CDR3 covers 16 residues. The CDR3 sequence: CASSQDHSIGSYEQYF. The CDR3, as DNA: TGTGCCAGCAGCCAAGATCACAGTATTGGCTCCTACGAGCAGTACTTC.

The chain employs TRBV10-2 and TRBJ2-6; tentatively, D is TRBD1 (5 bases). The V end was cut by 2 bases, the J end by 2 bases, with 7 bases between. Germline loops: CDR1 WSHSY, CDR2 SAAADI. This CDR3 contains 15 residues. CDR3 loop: CASSERGAGANVLTF. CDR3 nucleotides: TGCGCCAGCAGTGAGAGGGGCGCTGGGGCCAACGTCCTGACTTTC.

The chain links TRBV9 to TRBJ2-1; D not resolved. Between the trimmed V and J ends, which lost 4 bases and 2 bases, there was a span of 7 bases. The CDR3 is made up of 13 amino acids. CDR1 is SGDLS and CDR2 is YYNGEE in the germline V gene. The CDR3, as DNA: TGTGCCAGCAGCTCCGGACCCTACAATGAGCAGTTCTTC. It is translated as CASSSGPYNEQFF.

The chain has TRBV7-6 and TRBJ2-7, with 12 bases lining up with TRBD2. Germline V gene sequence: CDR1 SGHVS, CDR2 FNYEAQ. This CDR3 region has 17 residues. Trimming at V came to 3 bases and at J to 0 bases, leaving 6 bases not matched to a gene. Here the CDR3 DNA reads TGTGCCAGCAGCTTGGGGACTAGCGGGTTCAGCTCCTACGAGCAGTACTTC. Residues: CASSLGTSGFSSYEQYF.

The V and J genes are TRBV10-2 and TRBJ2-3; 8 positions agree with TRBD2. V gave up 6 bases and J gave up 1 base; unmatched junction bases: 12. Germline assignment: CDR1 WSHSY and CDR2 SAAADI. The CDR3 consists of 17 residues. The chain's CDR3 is CASSGPGTSFRTDTQYF. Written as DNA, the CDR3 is TGCGCCAGCAGCGGTCCCGGGACTAGTTTTCGCACAGATACGCAGTATTTT.

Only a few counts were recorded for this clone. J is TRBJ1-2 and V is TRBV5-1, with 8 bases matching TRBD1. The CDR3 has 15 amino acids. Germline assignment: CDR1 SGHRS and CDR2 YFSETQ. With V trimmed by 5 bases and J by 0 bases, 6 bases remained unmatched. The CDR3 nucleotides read TGCGCCAGCAGTCCCGGGGACAGGACTAACTATGGCTACACCTTC. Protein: CASSPGDRTNYGYTF.

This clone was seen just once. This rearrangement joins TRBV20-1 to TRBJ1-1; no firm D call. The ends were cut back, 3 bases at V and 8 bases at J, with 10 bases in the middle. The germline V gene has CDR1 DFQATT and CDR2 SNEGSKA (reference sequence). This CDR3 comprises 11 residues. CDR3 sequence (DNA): TGCAGTGCTAGCCCAGCGATCGAAGCTTTCTTT. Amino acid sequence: CSASPAIEAFF.

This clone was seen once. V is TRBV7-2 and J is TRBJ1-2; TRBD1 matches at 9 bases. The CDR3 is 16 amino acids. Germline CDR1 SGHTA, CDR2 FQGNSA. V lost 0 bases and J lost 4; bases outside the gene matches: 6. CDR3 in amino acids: CASSLASGQGVYGYTF. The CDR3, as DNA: TGTGCCAGCAGCTTAGCTTCGGGACAGGGAGTCTATGGCTACACCTTC.

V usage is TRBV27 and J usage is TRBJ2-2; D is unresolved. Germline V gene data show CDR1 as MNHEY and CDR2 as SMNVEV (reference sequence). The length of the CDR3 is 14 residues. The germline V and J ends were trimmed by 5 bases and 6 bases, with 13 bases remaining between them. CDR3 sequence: CASSPRGWPGELFF. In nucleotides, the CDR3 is TGTGCCAGCAGTCCCCGCGGTTGGCCCGGGGAGCTGTTTTTT.

The CDR3 DNA follows: TGTGCCAGTCAACACCCGAACACTGAAGCTTTCTTT. This translates into CASQHPNTEAFF. V gene TRBV6-6 combines with J gene TRBJ1-1, with D hard to call. CDR1 and CDR2 (germline): MNHNY, SVGAGI (reference sequence). The CDR3 has 12 residues. V was trimmed by 9 bases and J by 1 base, leaving 9 bases between them.

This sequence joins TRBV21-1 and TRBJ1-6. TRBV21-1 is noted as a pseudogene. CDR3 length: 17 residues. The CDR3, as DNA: TGTGCCAGCAAGGATGGCACACCCTACCCGGTGTGTTCACCCCTCCACTTT. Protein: CASKDGTPYPVCSPLHF.

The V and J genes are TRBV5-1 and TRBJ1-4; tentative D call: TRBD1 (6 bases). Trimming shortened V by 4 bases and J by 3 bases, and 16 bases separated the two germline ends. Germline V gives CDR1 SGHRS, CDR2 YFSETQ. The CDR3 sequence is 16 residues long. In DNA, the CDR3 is TGCGCCAGCAGCGCCTCCGGGACAAACGCTAATGAAAAACTGTTTTTT. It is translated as CASSASGTNANEKLFF.

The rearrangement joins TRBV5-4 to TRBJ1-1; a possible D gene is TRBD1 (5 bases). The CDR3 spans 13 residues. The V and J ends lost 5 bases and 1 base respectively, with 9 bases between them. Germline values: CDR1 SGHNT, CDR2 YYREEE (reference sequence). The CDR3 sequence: CASRGQTNTEAFF. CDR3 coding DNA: TGTGCCAGCAGGGGGCAGACGAACACTGAAGCTTTCTTT.

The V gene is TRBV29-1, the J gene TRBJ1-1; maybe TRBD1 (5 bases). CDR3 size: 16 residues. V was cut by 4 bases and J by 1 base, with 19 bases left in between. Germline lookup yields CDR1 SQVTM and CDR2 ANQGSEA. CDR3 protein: CSVGEGSMLGNTEAFF. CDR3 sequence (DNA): TGCAGCGTTGGGGAGGGGTCCATGTTGGGGAACACTGAAGCTTTCTTT.

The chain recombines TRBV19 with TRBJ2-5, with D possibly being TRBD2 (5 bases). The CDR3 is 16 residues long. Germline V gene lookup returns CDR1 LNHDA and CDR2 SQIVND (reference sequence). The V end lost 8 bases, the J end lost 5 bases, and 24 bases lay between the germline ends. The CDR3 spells CASSKSRGALAETQYF. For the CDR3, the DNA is TGTGCCAGTTCAAAGAGCCGCGGCGCCTTAGCGGAGACCCAGTACTTC.